These 13 T cell receptor beta chains originate from one sample sequenced in a study of CD8 T cells in ankylosing spondylitis. TCRdb passed the 5' RACE reads through MiXCR, listing each CDR3 protein once. The sample includes roughly 180,000 distinct CDR3 sequences, approximately 9.9% of them seen just once. The sample comprised blood, either unsorted or a sorted T cell fraction (not recorded which). The receptors derive from a female donor with ankylosing spondylitis or in good health (not recorded which).

V gene TRBV18 combines with J gene TRBJ2-1, with 8 bases lining up with TRBD2. V lost 0 bases and J lost 9; bases outside the gene matches: 7. CDR1 and CDR2 (germline): KGHSH, LQKENI. The CDR3 extends over 15 amino acids. The CDR3 coding sequence is TGTGCCAGCTCACCACCGGGACTAGGGTTCCCTGAGCAGTTCTTC. Its translation is CASSPPGLGFPEQFF.

This clonotype has at least ten counts. The chain recombines TRBV7-9 with TRBJ2-3; D unclear. Trimming took 5 bases from V and 6 from J, leaving 9 bases between them. From germline, CDR1 is SEHNR and CDR2 FQNEAQ (reference sequence). This CDR3 comprises 12 residues. CDR3 nucleotide sequence: TGTGCCAGCAGCCCGCGTGCGGATACGCAGTATTTT. This encodes CASSPRADTQYF.

This clonotype was detected many times. The chain uses TRBV25-1 and TRBJ2-5; no reliable D call. Germline V gene data show CDR1 as MGHDK and CDR2 as SYGVNS. Trimming removed 7 bases from V and 5 bases from J, with 8 bases in between. The CDR3 runs to 11 residues. The CDR3 DNA reads as TGTGCCAGCACCCTTAGTGAGACCCAGTACTTC. Its translation is CASTLSETQYF. The variable domain in full, completed from reference TRBV25-1 and TRBJ2-5, reads EADIYQTPRYLVIGTGKKITLECSQTMGHDKMYWYQQDPGMELHLIHYSYGVNSTEKGDLSSESTVSRIRTEHFPLTLESARPSHTSQYLCASTLSETQYFGPGTRLLVL.

This chain links TRBV7-2 with TRBJ2-5, with a possible D match to TRBD2 (5 bases). Germline V gene lookup returns CDR1 SGHTA and CDR2 FQGNSA. The CDR3 runs to 14 residues. V gave up 4 bases and J gave up 5 bases, with 14 bases separating them. The chain's CDR3 is CASSYGGGEETQYF. DNA for the CDR3: TGTGCCAGCAGCTACGGCGGAGGAGAGGAGACCCAGTACTTC.

This clonotype came up a few times. This chain uses TRBV27 with TRBJ2-7, with a tentative D call TRBD2 (5 bases). V lost 4 bases, J lost 5 bases, and 18 bases lay in between. The CDR3 consists of 15 residues. Germline V lookup: CDR1 MNHEY, CDR2 SMNVEV (reference sequence). The CDR3 coding sequence is TGTGCCAGCAGTTCCACGGGGTCCTCGCGGAACGAGCAGTACTTC. It translates to CASSSTGSSRNEQYF.

This clonotype was counted a few times. The chain combines TRBV4-3 with TRBJ2-7; TRBD1 matches at 12 bases. Per the germline V gene, CDR1 is LGHNA and CDR2 is YSLEER. V lost 0 bases and J lost 5; bases outside the gene matches: 8. The CDR3 has 17 residues. CDR3 nucleotide sequence: TGCGCCAGCAGCCAAGATAGGATGGGACAGGGGGCCCACGAGCAGTACTTC. Translation gives CASSQDRMGQGAHEQYF.

This clonotype was picked up many times. The chain carries TRBV7-9 and TRBJ1-5, with no clear D. Germline V gives CDR1 SEHNR, CDR2 FQNEAQ (reference sequence). Trimming left V 1 base short and J 8 bases short, with 15 bases between. This CDR3 is 15 amino acids long. Written as DNA, the CDR3 is TGTGCCAGCAGCTTAGGACGGTCCCCTCAGGAGCCCCAGCATTTT. Amino acids: CASSLGRSPQEPQHF.

This clonotype was found a few times. The CDR3 nucleotides are TGTGCCAGCCAAAGGGACAGGGGTTATTCTAATGAAAAACTGTTTTTT. As protein: CASQRDRGYSNEKLFF. The V gene is TRBV7-9, the J gene TRBJ1-4; 10 bases match TRBD1. This CDR3 is 16 amino acids long. Germline assignment: CDR1 SEHNR and CDR2 FQNEAQ (reference sequence). Germline trimming cut 8 bases from V and 3 bases from J; bases unmatched to any gene: 9.

The J gene is TRBJ2-2, the V gene TRBV6-2 or TRBV6-3; TRBD1 might be the D (5 bases). CDR3 length: 20 amino acids. V was shortened by 6 bases and J by 5 bases, with 31 bases between the two germline ends. Germline V gene lookup returns CDR1 MNHEY and CDR2 SVGEGT. The CDR3 nucleotides read TGTGCCAGCAGCTCCGGACATTTTCTTGAGGAGCTGGGGTCAACCGGGGAGCTGTTTTTT. Translating it yields CASSSGHFLEELGSTGELFF.

The chain uses TRBV9 and TRBJ2-7; TRBD1 is a possible D gene (6 bases). CDR1 SGDLS and CDR2 YYNGEE come from the germline V gene. The CDR3 covers 13 residues. The V gene lost 1 base and the J gene lost 5 bases, with 10 bases spanning the gap. The CDR3: CASSVQGIDEQYF. DNA of the CDR3: TGTGCCAGCAGCGTACAGGGGATCGACGAGCAGTACTTC.

This clonotype was seen at least ten times. CDR3: CASSLAGNYNEQFF. CDR3 sequence (DNA): TGCGCCAGCAGCTTGGCAGGGAACTACAATGAGCAGTTCTTC. V usage is TRBV5-1 and J usage is TRBJ2-1, with D possibly TRBD1 on 5 matching bases. Germline V gene data show CDR1 as SGHRS and CDR2 as YFSETQ. This CDR3 spans 14 amino acids. Trimming shortened V by 0 bases and J by 3 bases, and 7 bases separated the two germline ends. The full variable domain, its missing parts supplied by reference TRBV5-1 and TRBJ2-1, is KAGVTQTPRYLIKTRGQQVTLSCSPISGHRSVSWYQQTPGQGLQFLFEYFSETQRNKGNFPGRFSGRQFSNSRSEMNVSTLELGDSALYLCASSLAGNYNEQFFGPGTRLTVL.

The V gene is TRBV20-1, the J gene TRBJ2-7; D may be TRBD2 (6 bases). The ends were cut back, 0 bases at V and 2 bases at J, with 14 bases in the middle. The CDR3 runs to 15 residues. The germline V gene has CDR1 DFQATT and CDR2 SNEGSKA (reference sequence). As DNA, the CDR3 is TGCAGTGCTAGAGATCCGGGACTCCGAACCTACGAGCAGTACTTC. Its protein product is CSARDPGLRTYEQYF.

This clonotype was counted a few times. The rearrangement joins TRBV5-6 to TRBJ1-1, with a weak D call TRBD1 (5 bases). The CDR3 is 15 amino acids. Per the germline V gene, CDR1 is SGHDT and CDR2 is YYEEEE. The germline V and J ends were trimmed by 3 bases and 5 bases, with 17 bases remaining between them. The CDR3: CASSSTGTGGTEAFF. The CDR3 coding sequence is TGTGCCAGCAGCTCCACCGGGACGGGGGGAACTGAAGCTTTCTTT.